The rows below give T cell receptor beta chains drawn from one sample of a study of cytomegalovirus exposure and HLA in healthy donors. This table comes from immunoSEQ multiplex PCR, and its TCRdb copy is limited to in-frame clones, with some not included. The table records about 160,000 clones, 81% of them present only once. The sequenced sample consisted of PBMCs. Every receptor here comes from a woman aged 18-29 years in good health and CMV-seronegative. The CDR3 runs from the conserved cysteine through the conserved F or W. Some rows have no size entry. The others give once, few or many, or a class for an expanded clone.

cdr3_aa,j_call,v_call,clone_size
CASSQADTQYF,TRBJ2-3,TRBV10-2,.
CASSVSGRAYEQYF,TRBJ2-7,TRBV28,.
CASSVGQGDYGYTF,TRBJ1-2,TRBV5-6,.
CARGLSGYTF,TRBJ1-2,TRBV2,few
CASSGGTGGYEQYF,TRBJ2-7,TRBV6-1,.
CASSPGQGAQPQHF,TRBJ1-5,TRBV6-6,few
CASSLVLGQGAFF,TRBJ1-1,TRBV7-8,.
CASRAGGIRYEQYF,TRBJ2-7,TRBV6-1,once
CASNSGHRNQPQHF,TRBJ1-5,TRBV7-9,once
CAISEFGTGLNTGELFF,TRBJ2-2,TRBV10-3,.
CASSITILSSYNEQFF,TRBJ2-1,TRBV19,.
CASSPKPDTQYF,TRBJ2-3,TRBV18,few
CASSSKLAATGELFF,TRBJ2-2,TRBV7-6,.
CASSLTWTGVPQPQHF,TRBJ1-5,TRBV5-5,.
CASSPDFLRTDTQYF,TRBJ2-3,TRBV18,few
CASTMGTIRSEQFF,TRBJ2-1,TRBV28,.
CASSANLNTEAFF,TRBJ1-1,TRBV18,few
CASSQVGGRVNEQFF,TRBJ2-1,TRBV4-1,.
CASRGQGVHNEQFF,TRBJ2-1,TRBV2,.
CASSSAGTGIDEQYF,TRBJ2-7,TRBV7-9,.
CASSLVIGANTGELFF,TRBJ2-2,TRBV5-1,.
CASSEGGGGYEQYF,TRBJ2-7,TRBV9,.